The 10 T cell receptor beta chains below all came from one sample that was sequenced in a study of blood T cell repertoires in COVID-19 (dated by TCRdb to about 2020). The method behind the library was the immunoSEQ multiplex PCR assay. Entries here come from immuneACCESS through TCRdb and include only in-frame sequences with V and J called. Some clones fail to appear in such tables; in the studies checked, an unresolved V gene covers under half of the shortfall, and the cause of the remainder is unknown. This sample comprises more than 200,000 clones, about 90% of them detected only once. Around 2.8% of the sample belongs to the ten largest clones. The sample consisted of peripheral blood. These receptors originate from a woman aged 55-69 years with acute or convalescent COVID-19.

In DNA form, the CDR3 reads TGTGCCAGCAGCCATACTCCCGGGAAGACATGGGCCGGGGAGCTGTTTTTT. Its protein product is CASSHTPGKTWAGELFF. The rearrangement uses TRBV3-1 (or the pseudogene TRBV3-2) and TRBJ2-2; D might be TRBD2 (5 bases). Looked up from germline, CDR1 is LGHDT and CDR2 is YNNKEL (reference sequence). The V end was cut by 3 bases, the J end by 6 bases, with 20 bases between. The CDR3 loop spans 17 amino acids.

The chain employs TRBV29-1 and TRBJ2-3; possibly TRBD1 for D (6 bases). Per the germline V gene, CDR1 is SQVTM and CDR2 is ANQGSEA. Deletions cut 4 bases from V and 2 bases from J, with 13 bases between. This CDR3 has 14 amino acids. The CDR3 DNA reads as TGCAGCGTTGTCCCCACAGGGTACACAGATACGCAGTATTTT. Amino acid sequence: CSVVPTGYTDTQYF.

As concerns this clone: The sample contains more than one DNA sequence encoding this CDR3. J is TRBJ1-1 and V is TRBV19; 7 nucleotides agree with TRBD1. The CDR3 is 14 residues long. Germline V lookup: CDR1 LNHDA, CDR2 SQIVND (reference sequence). The ends lost 4 bases at V and 0 bases at J; junction bases unmatched: 2. The CDR3 DNA is TGTGCCAGTAGTACCACAGGGGTGAACACTGAAGCTTTCTTT. It translates to CASSTTGVNTEAFF.

This chain joins TRBV11-2 and TRBJ2-2; D call uncertain. Germline assignment: CDR1 SGHAT and CDR2 FQNNGV. The CDR3 covers 14 residues. V lost 5 bases and J 6 bases, leaving 13 bases between the germline ends. The CDR3 protein is CASSRLLASGELFF. As DNA, the CDR3 is TGTGCCAGCAGCCGATTATTGGCCTCCGGGGAGCTGTTTTTT.

This chain connects TRBV27 to TRBJ2-7, with TRBD1 matching 11 bases. The CDR3 runs to 15 residues. Germline trimming cut 3 bases from V and 3 bases from J; bases unmatched to any gene: 4. Germline loops: CDR1 MNHEY, CDR2 SMNVEV (reference sequence). The CDR3 coding sequence is TGTGCCAGCAGTTTGTGGACAGGGGGCTTCTACGAGCAGTACTTC. This gives the protein CASSLWTGGFYEQYF.

This clone was seen a single time. The chain uses TRBV5-1 and TRBJ1-4; D remains ambiguous. The ends were cut back, 4 bases at V and 0 bases at J, with 7 bases in the middle. The length of the CDR3 is 14 residues. CDR1 SGHRS and CDR2 YFSETQ come from the germline V gene. CDR3 sequence (DNA): TGCGCCAGCAGCCCGGGGACAACTAATGAAAAACTGTTTTTT. The encoded protein is CASSPGTTNEKLFF.

The chain uses TRBV30 and TRBJ1-5; D is perhaps TRBD1 (5 bases). CDR3 length equals 14 residues. Germline values: CDR1 GTSNPN, CDR2 SVGIG (reference sequence). V was shortened by 0 bases and J by 3 bases, with 9 bases between the two germline ends. The CDR3 reads CAWSVGDNNQPQHF. The CDR3 nucleotides read TGTGCCTGGAGTGTAGGGGATAACAATCAGCCCCAGCATTTT.

This clone has only one observation. This CDR3 reads CASSLVQGAQKSTEAFF. The DNA of the CDR3 is TGTGCCAGCAGCTTAGTTCAGGGGGCCCAAAAATCCACTGAAGCTTTCTTT. The chain employs TRBV11-2 and TRBJ1-1, with TRBD1 identical over 8 bases. V dropped 1 base and J dropped 4; count of bases not matched to a gene: 11. This CDR3 has 17 amino acids. In germline, CDR1 is SGHAT, CDR2 FQNNGV.

This clone is a singleton in its sample. The CDR3 spells CASSFGTGSYEQYF. The CDR3 bases are TGTGCCAGCAGCTTCGGGACAGGGTCCTACGAGCAGTACTTC. This chain links TRBV7-3 with TRBJ2-7, with 9 bases fitting TRBD1. This CDR3 has 14 amino acids. Trimming took 3 bases from V and 1 from J; bases not matched to a gene: 1. The germline CDR1 and CDR2 sequences are SGHTA and FQGTGA.

This clone was found once. V gene TRBV12-3 or TRBV12-4 combines with J gene TRBJ1-6; weak D call: TRBD1 (6 bases). CDR3 length: 13 residues. The germline V and J ends were trimmed by 4 bases and 13 bases, with 14 bases remaining between them. Here the CDR3 reads CASSSLTGLPLHF. In DNA, the CDR3 is TGTGCCAGCAGTTCCCTGACAGGCCTTCCCCTCCACTTT.